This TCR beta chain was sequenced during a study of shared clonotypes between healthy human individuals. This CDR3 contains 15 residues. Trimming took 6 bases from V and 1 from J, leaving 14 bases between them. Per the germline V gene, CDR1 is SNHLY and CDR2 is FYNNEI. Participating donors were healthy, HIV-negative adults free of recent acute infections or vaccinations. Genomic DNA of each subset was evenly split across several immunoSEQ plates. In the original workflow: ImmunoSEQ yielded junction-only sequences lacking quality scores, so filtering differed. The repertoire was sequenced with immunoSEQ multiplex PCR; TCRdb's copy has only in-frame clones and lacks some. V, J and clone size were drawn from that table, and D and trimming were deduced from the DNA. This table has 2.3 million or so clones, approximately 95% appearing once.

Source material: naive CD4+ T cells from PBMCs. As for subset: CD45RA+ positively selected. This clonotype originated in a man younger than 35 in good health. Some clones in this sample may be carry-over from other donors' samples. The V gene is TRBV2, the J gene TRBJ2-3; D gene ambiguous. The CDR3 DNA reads TGTGCCAGCAGCCTTGGACCCCCGGGCACAGATACGCAGTATTTT. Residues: CASSLGPPGTDTQYF.